This TCR beta chain came from a study of human T cells and chemical hapten exposure. Study background: TCR yield per sample varied, mainly due to pooled library volumes.

This CDR3 region has 13 residues. V dropped 6 bases and J dropped 3; count of bases not matched to a gene: 5. From germline, CDR1 is SQVTM and CDR2 ANQGSEA. This clonotype showed up just a few times. Its antigen is as yet unknown. The library attached unique molecular identifiers to individual cDNA molecules. TCRdb redid the calling of the RACE reads with MiXCR, one entry per CDR3 protein. Here the sample spans some 65,000 distinct CDR3 sequences, about 6.5% being singletons. As for time point: healthy volunteer bleed at 6 weeks. Unfractionated whole blood was the source of the extracted total RNA. Notes on the study in general: After DPC sensitization, TCRs above 1 in 1000 frequency showed no change.

The receptor was isolated from a female donor in good health. Some clones in this sample may be carry-over from other donors' samples. What was sequenced was whole blood. The genes are TRBV29-1 and TRBJ1-2; TRBD1 aligns across 9 bases. CDR3 DNA sequence: TGCAGCGTAGGACAGGGGATTGACTATGGCTACACCTTC. The encoded protein is CSVGQGIDYGYTF.